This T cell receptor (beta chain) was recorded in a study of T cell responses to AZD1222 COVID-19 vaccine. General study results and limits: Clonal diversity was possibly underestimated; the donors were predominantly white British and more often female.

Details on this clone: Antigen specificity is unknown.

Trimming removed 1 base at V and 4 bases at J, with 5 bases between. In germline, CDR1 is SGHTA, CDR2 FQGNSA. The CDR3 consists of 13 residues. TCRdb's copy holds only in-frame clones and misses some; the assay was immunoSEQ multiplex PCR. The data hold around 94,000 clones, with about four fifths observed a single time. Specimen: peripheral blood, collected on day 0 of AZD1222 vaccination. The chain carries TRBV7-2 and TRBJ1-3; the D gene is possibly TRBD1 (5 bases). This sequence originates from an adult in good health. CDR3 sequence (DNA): TGTGCCAGCAGCTTAGGGGGGGGAAACACCATATATTTT. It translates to CASSLGGGNTIYF.